The clone carrying this TCR beta chain was detected a few times. This sample stems from a study of patients and donors after allogeneic stem cell transplantation. The CDR3 has 15 amino acids. The junction had 14 bases not matched to a gene; V was cut back by 5 bases and J by 8 bases. TCRdb re-called the RT-PCR reads through MiXCR, storing one row per CDR3 protein. The sample includes hundreds of thousands of distinct CDR3 sequences, 16% of them seen just once. This receptor was obtained from a human donor who was either an allogeneic HSCT recipient or a stem cell or donor lymphocyte infusion donor (not recorded which). It is not recorded whose cells these are; they may come from a transplant donor. Material: blood, either unsorted or a sorted T cell fraction (not recorded which). The genes are TRBV12-3 or TRBV12-4 and TRBJ1-2, with 7 bases fitting TRBD1. The CDR3 region is CASSPSRQGLGGYTF. DNA of the CDR3: TGTGCCAGCAGTCCCTCACGACAGGGTCTGGGCGGCTACACCTTC.